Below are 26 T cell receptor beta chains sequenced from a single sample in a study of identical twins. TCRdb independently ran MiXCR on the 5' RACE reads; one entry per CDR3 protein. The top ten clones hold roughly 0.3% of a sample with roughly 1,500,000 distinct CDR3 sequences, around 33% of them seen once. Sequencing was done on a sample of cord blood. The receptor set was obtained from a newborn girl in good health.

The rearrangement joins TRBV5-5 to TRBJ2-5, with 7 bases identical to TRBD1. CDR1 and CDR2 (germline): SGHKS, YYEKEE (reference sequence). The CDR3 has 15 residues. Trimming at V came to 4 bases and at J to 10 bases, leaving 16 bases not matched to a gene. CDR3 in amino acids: CASSLQTGTSTGQYF. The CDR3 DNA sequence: TGTGCCAGCAGCCTACAGACAGGGACCTCAACTGGCCAGTACTTC.

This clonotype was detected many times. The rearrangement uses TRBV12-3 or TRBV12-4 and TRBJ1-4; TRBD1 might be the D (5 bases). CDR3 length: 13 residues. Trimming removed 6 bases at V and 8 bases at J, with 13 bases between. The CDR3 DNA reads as TGTGCCAGCAGCCCTGCGGGGGGAGAAAAACTGTTTTTT. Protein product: CASSPAGGEKLFF.

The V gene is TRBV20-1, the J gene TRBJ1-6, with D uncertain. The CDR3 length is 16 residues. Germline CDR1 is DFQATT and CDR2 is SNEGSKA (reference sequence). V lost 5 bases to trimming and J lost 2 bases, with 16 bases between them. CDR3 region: CSARKFSEPYNSPLHF. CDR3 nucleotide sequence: TGCAGTGCTCGAAAGTTTTCAGAGCCCTATAATTCACCCCTCCACTTT.

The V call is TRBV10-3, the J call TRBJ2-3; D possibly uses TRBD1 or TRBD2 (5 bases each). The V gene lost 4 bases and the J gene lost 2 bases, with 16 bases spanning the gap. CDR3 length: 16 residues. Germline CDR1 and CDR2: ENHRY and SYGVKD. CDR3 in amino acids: CAISGGSGPITDTQYF. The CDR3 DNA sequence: TGTGCCATCAGTGGGGGATCGGGACCGATCACAGATACGCAGTATTTT.

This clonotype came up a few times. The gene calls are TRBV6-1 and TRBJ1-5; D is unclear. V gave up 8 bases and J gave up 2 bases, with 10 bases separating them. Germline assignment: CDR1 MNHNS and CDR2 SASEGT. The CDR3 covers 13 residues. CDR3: CASLTSGNQPQHF. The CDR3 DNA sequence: TGTGCCAGCCTTACCTCTGGCAATCAGCCCCAGCATTTT.

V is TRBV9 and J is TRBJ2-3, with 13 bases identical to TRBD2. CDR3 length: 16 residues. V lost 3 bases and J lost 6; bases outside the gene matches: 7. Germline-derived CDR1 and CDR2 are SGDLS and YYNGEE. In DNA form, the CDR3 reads TGTGCCAGCAGCGATATACTAGCGGGAGGGCCTGATACGCAGTATTTT. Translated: CASSDILAGGPDTQYF.

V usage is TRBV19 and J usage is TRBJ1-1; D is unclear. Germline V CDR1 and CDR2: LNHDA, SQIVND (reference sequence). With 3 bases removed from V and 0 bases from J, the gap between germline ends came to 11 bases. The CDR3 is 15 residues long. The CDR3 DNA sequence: TGTGCCAGTAGTATCCTCGGTGGGTTGAACACTGAAGCTTTCTTT. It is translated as CASSILGGLNTEAFF.

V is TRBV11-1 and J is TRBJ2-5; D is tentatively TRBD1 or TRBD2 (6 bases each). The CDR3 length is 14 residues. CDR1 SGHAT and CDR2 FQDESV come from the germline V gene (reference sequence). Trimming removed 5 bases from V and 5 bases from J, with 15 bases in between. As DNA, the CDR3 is TGTGCCAGCAGCCTAAGACTAGACAGGGAGACCCAGTACTTC. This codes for CASSLRLDRETQYF. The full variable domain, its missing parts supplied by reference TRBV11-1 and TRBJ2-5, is EAEVAQSPRYKITEKSQAVAFWCDPISGHATLYWYRQILGQGPELLVQFQDESVVDDSQLPKDRFSAERLKGVDSTLKIQPAELGDSAMYLCASSLRLDRETQYFGPGTRLLVL.

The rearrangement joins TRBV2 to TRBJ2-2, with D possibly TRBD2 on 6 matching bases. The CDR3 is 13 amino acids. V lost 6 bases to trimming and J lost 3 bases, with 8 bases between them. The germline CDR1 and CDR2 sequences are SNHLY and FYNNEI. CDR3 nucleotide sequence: TGTGCCAGCAGGTGGGACTACACCGGGGAGCTGTTTTTT. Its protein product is CASRWDYTGELFF. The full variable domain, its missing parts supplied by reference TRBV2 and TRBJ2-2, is EPEVTQTPSHQVTQMGQEVILRCVPISNHLYFYWYRQILGQKVEFLVSFYNNEISEKSEIFDDQFSVERPDGSNFTLKIRSTKLEDSAMYFCASRWDYTGELFFGEGSRLTVL.

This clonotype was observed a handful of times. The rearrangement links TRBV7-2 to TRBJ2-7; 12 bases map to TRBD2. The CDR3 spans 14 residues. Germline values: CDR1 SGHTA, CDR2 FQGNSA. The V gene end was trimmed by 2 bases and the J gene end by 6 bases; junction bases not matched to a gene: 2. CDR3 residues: CASSLSSGRVEQYF. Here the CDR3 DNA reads TGTGCCAGCAGCTTATCTAGCGGGAGGGTCGAGCAGTACTTC. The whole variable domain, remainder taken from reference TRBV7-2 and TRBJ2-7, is GAGVSQSPSNKVTEKGKDVELRCDPISGHTALYWYRQSLGQGLEFLIYFQGNSAPDKSGLPSDRFSAERTGGSVSTLTIQRTQQEDSAVYLCASSLSSGRVEQYFGPGTRLTVT.

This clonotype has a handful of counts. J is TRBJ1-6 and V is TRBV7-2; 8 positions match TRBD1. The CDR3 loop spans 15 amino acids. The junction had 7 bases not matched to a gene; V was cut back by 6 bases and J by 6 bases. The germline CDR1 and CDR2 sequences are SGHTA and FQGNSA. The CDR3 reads CASSRRTGPNSPLHF. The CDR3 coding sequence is TGTGCCAGCAGTCGGCGGACAGGGCCTAATTCACCCCTCCACTTT.

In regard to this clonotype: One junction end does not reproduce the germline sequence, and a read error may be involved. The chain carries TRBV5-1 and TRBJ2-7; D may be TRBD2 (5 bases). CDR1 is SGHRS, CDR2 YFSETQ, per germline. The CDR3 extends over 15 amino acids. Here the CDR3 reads CASSLEGLRSYERYF. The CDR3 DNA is TGCGCCAGCAGCTTGGAAGGACTCCGCTCCTACGAGCGGTACTTC.

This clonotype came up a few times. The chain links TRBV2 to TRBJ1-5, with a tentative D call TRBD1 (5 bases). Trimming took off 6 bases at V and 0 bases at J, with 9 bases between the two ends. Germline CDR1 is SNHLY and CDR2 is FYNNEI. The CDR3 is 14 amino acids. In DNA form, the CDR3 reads TGTGCCAGCAGGGACATCTATAGCAATCAGCCCCAGCATTTT. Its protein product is CASRDIYSNQPQHF.

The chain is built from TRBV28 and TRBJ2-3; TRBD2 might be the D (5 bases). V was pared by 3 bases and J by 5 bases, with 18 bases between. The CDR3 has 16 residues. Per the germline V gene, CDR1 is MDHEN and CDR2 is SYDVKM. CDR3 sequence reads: CASSFKTVTAEDTQYF. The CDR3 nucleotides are TGTGCCAGCAGTTTCAAAACGGTCACAGCGGAAGATACGCAGTATTTT.

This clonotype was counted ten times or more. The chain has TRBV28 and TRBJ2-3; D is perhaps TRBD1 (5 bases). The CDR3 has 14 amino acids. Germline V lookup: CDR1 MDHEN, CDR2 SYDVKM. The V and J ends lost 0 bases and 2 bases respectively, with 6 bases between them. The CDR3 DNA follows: TGTGCCAGCAGTTTATGGGACAACACAGATACGCAGTATTTT. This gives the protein CASSLWDNTDTQYF.

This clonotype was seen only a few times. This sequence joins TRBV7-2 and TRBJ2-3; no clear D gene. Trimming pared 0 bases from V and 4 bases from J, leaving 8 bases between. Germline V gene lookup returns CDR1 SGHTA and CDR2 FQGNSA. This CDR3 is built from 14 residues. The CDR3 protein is CASSLAPSADTQYF. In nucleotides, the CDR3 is TGTGCCAGCAGCTTAGCGCCCTCGGCAGATACGCAGTATTTT.

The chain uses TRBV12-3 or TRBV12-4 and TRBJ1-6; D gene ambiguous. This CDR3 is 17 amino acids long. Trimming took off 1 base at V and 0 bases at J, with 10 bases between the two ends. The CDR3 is CASSLGHSSSYNSPLHF. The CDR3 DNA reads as TGTGCCAGCAGTTTAGGACATTCAAGCTCCTATAATTCACCCCTCCACTTT.

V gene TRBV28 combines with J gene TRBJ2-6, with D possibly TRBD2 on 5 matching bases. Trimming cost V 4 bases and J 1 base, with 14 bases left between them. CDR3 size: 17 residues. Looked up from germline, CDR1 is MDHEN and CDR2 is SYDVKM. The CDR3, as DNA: TGTGCCAGCAGTTCGGAGTCCAGGAGGTCTGGGGCCAACGTCCTGACTTTC. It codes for CASSSESRRSGANVLTF. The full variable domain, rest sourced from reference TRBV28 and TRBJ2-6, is DVKVTQSSRYLVKRTGEKVFLECVQDMDHENMFWYRQDPGLGLRLIYFSYDVKMKEKGDIPEGYSVSREKKERFSLILESASTNQTSMYLCASSSESRRSGANVLTFGAGSRLTVL.

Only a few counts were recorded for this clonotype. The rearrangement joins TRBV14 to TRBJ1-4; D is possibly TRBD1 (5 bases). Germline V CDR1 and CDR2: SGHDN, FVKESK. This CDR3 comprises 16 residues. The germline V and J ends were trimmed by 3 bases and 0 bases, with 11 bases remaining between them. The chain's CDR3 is CASSQTGGATNEKLFF. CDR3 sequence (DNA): TGTGCCAGCAGCCAGACGGGGGGAGCAACTAATGAAAAACTGTTTTTT.

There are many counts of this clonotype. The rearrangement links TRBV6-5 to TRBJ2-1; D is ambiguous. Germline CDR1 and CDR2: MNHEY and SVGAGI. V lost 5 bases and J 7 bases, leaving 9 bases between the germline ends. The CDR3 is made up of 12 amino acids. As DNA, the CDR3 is TGTGCCAGCAGTGGACGGGCTAATGAGCAGTTCTTC. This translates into CASSGRANEQFF.

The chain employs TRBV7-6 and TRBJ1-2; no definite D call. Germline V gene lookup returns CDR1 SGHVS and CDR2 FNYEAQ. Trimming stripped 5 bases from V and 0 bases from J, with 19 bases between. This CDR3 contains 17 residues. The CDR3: CASSPMLEGAPNYGYTF. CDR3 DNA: TGTGCCAGCAGCCCCATGTTGGAGGGCGCCCCTAACTATGGCTACACCTTC. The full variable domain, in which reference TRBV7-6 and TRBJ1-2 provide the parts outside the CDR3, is GAGVSQSPRYKVTKRGQDVALRCDPISGHVSLYWYRQALGQGPEFLTYFNYEAQQDKSGLPNDRFSAERPEGSISTLTIQRTEQRDSAMYRCASSPMLEGAPNYGYTFGSGTRLTVV.

Here the CDR3 DNA reads TGTGCCAGCAGTCCACTACAGGGGACGGGTGATTCACCCCTCCACTTT. Translated, it gives CASSPLQGTGDSPLHF. The V and J genes are TRBV6-5 and TRBJ1-6, with TRBD1 matching 7 bases. J gave up 8 bases and V 5 bases, and 12 bases lay outside the gene matches. There are 16 residues in the CDR3. Germline V CDR1 and CDR2: MNHEY, SVGAGI.

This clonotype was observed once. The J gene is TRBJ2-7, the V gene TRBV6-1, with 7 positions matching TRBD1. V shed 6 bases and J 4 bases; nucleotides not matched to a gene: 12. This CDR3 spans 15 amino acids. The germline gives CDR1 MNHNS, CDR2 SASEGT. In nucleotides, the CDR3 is TGTGCCAGCAGCTACCTGACAGGGTACGAGTACGAGCAGTACTTC. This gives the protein CASSYLTGYEYEQYF.

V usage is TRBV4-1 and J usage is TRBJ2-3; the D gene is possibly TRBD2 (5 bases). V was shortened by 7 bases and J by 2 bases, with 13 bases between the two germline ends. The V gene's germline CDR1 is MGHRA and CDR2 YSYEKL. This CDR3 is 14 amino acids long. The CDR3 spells CASNEGAYTDTQYF. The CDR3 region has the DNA TGCGCCAGCAACGAGGGAGCGTACACAGATACGCAGTATTTT.

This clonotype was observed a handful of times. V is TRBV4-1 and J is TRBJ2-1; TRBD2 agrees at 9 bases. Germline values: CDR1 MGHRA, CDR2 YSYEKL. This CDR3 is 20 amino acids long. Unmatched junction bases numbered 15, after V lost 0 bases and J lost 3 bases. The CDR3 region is CASSQDGVGFSGSVYNEQFF. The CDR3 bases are TGCGCCAGCAGCCAAGATGGCGTTGGCTTTAGCGGGAGCGTCTACAATGAGCAGTTCTTC.

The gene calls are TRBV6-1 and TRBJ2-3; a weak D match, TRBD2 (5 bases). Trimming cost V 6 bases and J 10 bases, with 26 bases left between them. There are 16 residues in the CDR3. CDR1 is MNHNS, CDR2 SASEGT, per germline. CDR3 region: CASRARRVEALSAQYF. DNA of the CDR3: TGTGCCAGCAGGGCGAGGCGGGTCGAGGCCCTGAGCGCGCAGTATTTT.